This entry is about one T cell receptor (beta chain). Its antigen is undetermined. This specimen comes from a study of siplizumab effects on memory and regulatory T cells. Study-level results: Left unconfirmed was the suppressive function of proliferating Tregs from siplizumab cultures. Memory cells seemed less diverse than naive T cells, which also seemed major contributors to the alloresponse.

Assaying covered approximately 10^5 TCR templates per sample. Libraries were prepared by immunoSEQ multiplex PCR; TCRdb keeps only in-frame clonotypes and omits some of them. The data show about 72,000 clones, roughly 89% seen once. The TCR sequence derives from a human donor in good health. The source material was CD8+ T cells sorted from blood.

The DNA of the CDR3 is TGCGCCAGCAGCTTAATCCGGGACAGTAACACTGAAGCTTTCTTT. Residues: CASSLIRDSNTEAFF. The chain combines TRBV4-1 with TRBJ1-1; 7 positions agree with TRBD1. The CDR3 covers 15 residues. Germline V gene data show CDR1 as MGHRA and CDR2 as YSYEKL. V was clipped by 5 bases and J by 2 bases; unmatched bases: 8.